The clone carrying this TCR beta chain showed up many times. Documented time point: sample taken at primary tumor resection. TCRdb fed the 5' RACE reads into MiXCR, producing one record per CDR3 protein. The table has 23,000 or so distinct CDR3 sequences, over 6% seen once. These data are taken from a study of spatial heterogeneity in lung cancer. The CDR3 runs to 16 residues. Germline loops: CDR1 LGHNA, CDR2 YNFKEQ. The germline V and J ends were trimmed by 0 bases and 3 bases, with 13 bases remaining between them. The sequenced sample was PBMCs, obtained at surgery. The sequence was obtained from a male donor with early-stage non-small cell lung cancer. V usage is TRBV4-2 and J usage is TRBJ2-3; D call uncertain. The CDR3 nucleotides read TGTGCCAGCAGCCAAGAACCCGCGGCGCCGACAGATACGCAGTATTTT. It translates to CASSQEPAAPTDTQYF.